This passage covers 2 T cell receptor beta chains from one sample sequenced in a study of blood T cell repertoires in COVID-19. Assay: immunoSEQ multiplex PCR; the TCRdb copy retains only in-frame clones and omits some. Found here are about 72,000 clones, roughly 88% of them singletons; the top ten hold about 8.1%. The sequencing input was peripheral blood. Receptor source: a young man with acute or convalescent COVID-19.

About this clone itself: The sample contains more than one DNA sequence encoding this CDR3. This chain joins TRBV5-4 and TRBJ2-7; D is ambiguous. Trimming shortened V by 2 bases and J by 0 bases, and 9 bases separated the two germline ends. CDR1 and CDR2 from the germline V gene are SGHNT and YYREEE (reference sequence). The CDR3 is made up of 14 amino acids. The CDR3 sequence is CASSFFRSSYEQYF. In DNA form, the CDR3 reads TGTGCCAGCAGCTTTTTCCGGAGCTCCTACGAGCAGTACTTC. The variable domain in full, completed from reference TRBV5-4 and TRBJ2-7, reads ETGVTQSPTHLIKTRGQQVTLRCSSQSGHNTVSWYQQALGQGPQFIFQYYREEENGRGNFPPRFSGLQFPNYSSELNVNALELDDSALYLCASSFFRSSYEQYFGPGTRLTVT.

The chain joins TRBV2 to TRBJ2-1; D uncertain. Trimming took off 8 bases at V and 3 bases at J, with 14 bases between the two ends. There are 14 residues in the CDR3. Germline assignment: CDR1 SNHLY and CDR2 FYNNEI. The CDR3 here is CASSQATNYNEQFF. The CDR3 DNA follows: TGTGCCAGCTCTCAAGCAACTAACTACAATGAGCAGTTCTTC.